These T cell receptor beta chains were read from a single sample in a study of blood T cell repertoires in COVID-19. Generated by immunoSEQ multiplex PCR, the TCRdb table keeps only in-frame clones and is missing some. The sample includes under 200,000 clones, approximately 86% of them seen just once. The sample comprised peripheral blood. All receptors derive from a man in his sixties with COVID-19, enrolled during active disease. CDR3s include the opening cysteine and the closing phenylalanine or tryptophan. The D gene is left open where the match is weak. The size field is filled for only some rows; it gives once, few, many or a size class.

j_call	d_call	cdr3_length	clone_size	v_call	cdr3_nt	cdr3_aa
TRBJ1-2	TRBD1	13	.	TRBV2	TGTGCCAGCCAGGGACAGGGGGTCTATGGCTACACCTTC	CASQGQGVYGYTF
TRBJ2-7	TRBD1	14	.	TRBV6-5	TGTGCCAGCAGTAGGGGGACAGGGACCTACGAGCAGTACTTC	CASSRGTGTYEQYF
TRBJ2-3	TRBD2	15	.	TRBV9	TGTGCCAGCAGCGGCCGGGCGGGAGGGGTAGATACGCAGTATTTT	CASSGRAGGVDTQYF
TRBJ2-1	TRBD2	15	.	TRBV2	TGTGCCAGCAGCCCCTTCGGCTTAGCGGGTAATGAGCAGTTCTTC	CASSPFGLAGNEQFF
TRBJ2-1	.	16	.	TRBV28	TGTGCCAGCAGTTTACCCTCGGGGGGCAACTACAATGAGCAGTTCTTC	CASSLPSGGNYNEQFF
TRBJ2-5	TRBD2	19	once	TRBV9	TGTGCCAGCAGCGTAGCTGCTCGGACTAGCGGGGGATTTCAAGAGACCCAGTACTTC	CASSVAARTSGGFQETQYF
TRBJ1-4	.	16	.	TRBV18	TGTGCCAGCTCACCTCAGGGCCACACAACTAATGAAAAACTGTTTTTT	CASSPQGHTTNEKLFF
TRBJ1-1	.	14	.	TRBV19	TGTGCCAGTGGTGGACAGATAATGAACACTGAAGCTTTCTTT	CASGGQIMNTEAFF
TRBJ1-6	.	14	.	TRBV5-1	TGCGCCAGCAGCTTGGCCGGTTATAATTCACCCCTCCACTTT	CASSLAGYNSPLHF
TRBJ1-1	TRBD1	15	.	TRBV6-5	TGTGCCAGCAACTACCGGGGATCAGGGGGCACTGAAGCTTTCTTT	CASNYRGSGGTEAFF
TRBJ2-7	TRBD1	16	.	TRBV3-1/TRBV3-2	TGTGCCAGCAGCGTTCCGGGACAGGGGACTTCCTACGAGCAGTACTTC	CASSVPGQGTSYEQYF
TRBJ1-6	.	11	.	TRBV20-1	TGCAGTGTGCCGGGGAATTCACCCCTCCACTTT	CSVPGNSPLHF
TRBJ2-3	TRBD2	12	.	TRBV9	TGTGCCAGCAGCTCCGGGACTAAGTCACAGTATTTT	CASSSGTKSQYF
TRBJ1-2	TRBD1	15	.	TRBV24-1	TGTGCCACCAGTGAAAGGACAGGGGGCATCTATGGCTACACCTTC	CATSERTGGIYGYTF
TRBJ1-1	.	16	.	TRBV6-4	TGTGCCAGCAGTGACTCGGGGAAGGGGATAAGAACTGAAGCTTTCTTT	CASSDSGKGIRTEAFF
TRBJ1-6	TRBD1	15	.	TRBV28	TGTGCCAGCAGTTCCTGGGACAGGTATAATTCACCCCTCCACTTT	CASSSWDRYNSPLHF
TRBJ1-1	.	15	.	TRBV7-2	TGTGCCAGCAGCTTAGCGCAGGGGATAGGTACTGAAGCTTTCTTT	CASSLAQGIGTEAFF
TRBJ2-7	TRBD2	15	.	TRBV5-6	TGTGCCAGCAGCCCCTCGAGCGGGGTAACCTACGAGCAGTACTTC	CASSPSSGVTYEQYF
TRBJ1-5	.	13	.	TRBV5-5	TGTGCCAGCAGCTTGGTCGGGAATCAGCCCCAGCATTTT	CASSLVGNQPQHF
TRBJ1-2	.	16	.	TRBV18	TGTGCCAGCTCACCTTGGGAGGGAACTGCAGTTATTGGCTACACCTTC	CASSPWEGTAVIGYTF
TRBJ2-2	TRBD2	14	.	TRBV9	TGTGCCAGCAGCAGAGGGACTAGTTCCGGGGAGCTGTTTTTT	CASSRGTSSGELFF
TRBJ1-3	.	16	.	TRBV7-8	TGTGCCAGCAGCTTACGCGGGGTGGACTCTGGAAACACCATATATTTT	CASSLRGVDSGNTIYF
TRBJ2-4	TRBD2	13	.	TRBV7-2	TGTGCCAGCAGACTAGCGGGAGAAAACATTCAGTACTTC	CASRLAGENIQYF
TRBJ2-7	.	12	few	TRBV3-1/TRBV3-2	TGTGCCAGCAGCGTGACAGACTACGAGCAGTACTTC	CASSVTDYEQYF
TRBJ2-5	TRBD2	16	.	TRBV4-1	TGCGCCAGCAGCCAAGACAGTAGCGGGGATCAAGAGACCCAGTACTTC	CASSQDSSGDQETQYF
TRBJ1-2	TRBD1	16	few	TRBV7-2	TGTGCCAGCAGCTCACAGGGGGCGGGGGAGGTTAGAGGCTACACCTTC	CASSSQGAGEVRGYTF
TRBJ1-1	.	12	.	TRBV5-6	TGTGCCAGCAGCTTGCTGGGGCAGGGAGCTTTCTTT	CASSLLGQGAFF
TRBJ2-1	TRBD2	15	.	TRBV7-2	TGTGCCAGCAGCCGCGGGACTAGCGACTACAATGAGCAGTTCTTC	CASSRGTSDYNEQFF
TRBJ1-1	.	12	.	TRBV5-1	TGCGCCAGCAGCTTGGACAGATCTGAAGCTTTCTTT	CASSLDRSEAFF
TRBJ2-1	TRBD2	15	once	TRBV3-1/TRBV3-2	TGTGCCAGCAGCCCGACTAGCGGGGTCTACAATGAGCAGTTCTTC	CASSPTSGVYNEQFF
TRBJ2-1	.	13	.	TRBV5-1	TGCGCCAGCAGCTCCCAAGCGGATGCTGAGCAGTTCTTC	CASSSQADAEQFF
TRBJ1-2	.	12	.	TRBV3-1/TRBV3-2	TGTGCCAGCAGCCAAGAGGGACGCGGCGGGAACTTC	CASSQEGRGGNF
TRBJ2-5	TRBD2	15	.	TRBV7-9	TGTGCCAGCAGCTCCAGACTAGCGGGAGAGGAGACCCAGTACTTC	CASSSRLAGEETQYF
TRBJ1-1	TRBD1	15	.	TRBV6-5	TGTGCCAGCAGTAAACGACAGGGATCGAACACTGAAGCTTTCTTT	CASSKRQGSNTEAFF
TRBJ1-5	.	14	.	TRBV18	TGTGCCAGCTCACCCCAAAAAGAGAATCAGCCCCAGCATTTT	CASSPQKENQPQHF
TRBJ2-1	TRBD2	16	.	TRBV9	TGTGCCAGCAGCGTAGATGCTAGCGGGGCGCTCGGTGAGCAGTTCTTC	CASSVDASGALGEQFF
TRBJ2-5	TRBD1	19	.	TRBV5-1	TGCGCCAGCAGCGCCGGGACAGGGGGAGTCCCAGTCCCACAAGAGACCCAGTACTTC	CASSAGTGGVPVPQETQYF
TRBJ1-1	TRBD1	19	.	TRBV6-4	TGTGCCAGCAGACGACCACCCTGGGACAGCAACAGCCCCTACACTGAAGCTTTCTTT	CASRRPPWDSNSPYTEAFF
TRBJ1-2	TRBD1	14	once	TRBV4-3	TGCGCCAGCAGCCAAGGACAGGGGGCTTATGGCTACACCTTC	CASSQGQGAYGYTF
TRBJ2-5	.	13	once	TRBV2	TGTGCCAGCAGTGAACAGGTTCTGGAGACCCAGTACTTC	CASSEQVLETQYF
TRBJ1-2	TRBD1	15	.	TRBV3-1/TRBV3-2	TGTGCCAGTTCAATAGTAGGGGGCGAATACTATGGCTACACCTTC	CASSIVGGEYYGYTF
TRBJ1-3	TRBD1	13	.	TRBV29-1	TGCAGCGTTTCCCAGGGGGCTGGAAACACCATATATTTT	CSVSQGAGNTIYF
TRBJ1-5	.	15	few	TRBV19	TGTGCCAGTAGTATTTTCTGGGGGCAGGGTCAGCCCCAGCATTTT	CASSIFWGQGQPQHF
TRBJ1-4	.	13	.	TRBV18	TGTGCCAGCTCACCACGGTCAGATGAAAAACTGTTTTTT	CASSPRSDEKLFF
TRBJ1-1	TRBD1	14	.	TRBV11-2	TGTGCCAGCAGCTCGAGACAGGGCTACACTGAAGCTTTCTTT	CASSSRQGYTEAFF
TRBJ1-4	TRBD1	17	.	TRBV5-1	TGCGCCAGCAGCTTAGACAGGGGGCTGGAGTCTAATGAAAAACTGTTTTTT	CASSLDRGLESNEKLFF
TRBJ2-7	.	16	.	TRBV27	TGTGCCAGCAGTCCGACCAGGGTGGGGGCCTCCTACGAGCAGTACTTC	CASSPTRVGASYEQYF
TRBJ1-6	TRBD1	16	.	TRBV5-6	TGTGCCAGCACCCAAATCGGGGACAGCAATAATTCACCCCTCCACTTT	CASTQIGDSNNSPLHF
TRBJ2-7	.	13	.	TRBV10-3	TGTGCCATCAGTGTTGGACTAAGCTACGAGCAGTACTTC	CAISVGLSYEQYF
TRBJ1-6	.	16	.	TRBV3-1/TRBV3-2	TGTGCCAGCAGCCAAGATTATGGGGCGGTTAATTCACCCCTCCACTTT	CASSQDYGAVNSPLHF
TRBJ2-3	.	16	few	TRBV4-2	TGTGCCAGCAGCCTGCGGGACAGCACTAGCACAGATACGCAGTATTTT	CASSLRDSTSTDTQYF
TRBJ2-7	.	13	.	TRBV6-5	TGTGCCAGCAGTTACTCGAGTACCGACGAGCAGTACTTC	CASSYSSTDEQYF
TRBJ2-3	.	13	.	TRBV11-3	TGTGCCAGCAGCTCACCTACGGGGGATACGCAGTATTTT	CASSSPTGDTQYF